The next 6 T cell receptor beta chains were all read from a single sample in a study of T cells in Graves' hyperthyroidism and ophthalmopathy. RNA transcripts yielded amplified TCR beta CDR3 regions. Initially, a first-round RT-PCR of the TCR CDR3 employed the HTBI primer set. TCRdb reanalysed the multiplex PCR reads using MiXCR and keeps one entry per CDR3 protein. There are under 350,000 distinct CDR3 sequences in the sample; 21% occur only once, and 50% lies in the top ten. The sample taken for sequencing was blood. The receptors here all came from a woman aged 45-65 years with Graves' hyperthyroidism.

The table lists this clonotype with many counts. The chain carries TRBV18 and TRBJ1-2; the match to TRBD1 covers 9 bases. Germline lookup yields CDR1 KGHSH and CDR2 LQKENI. J gave up 4 bases and V 1 base, and 4 bases lay outside the gene matches. The CDR3 length is 15 residues. CDR3 residues: CASSPQDRGIYGYTF. Written as DNA, the CDR3 is TGTGCCAGCTCACCACAGGACAGGGGAATCTATGGCTACACCTTC.

As concerns this clonotype: Lacking the conserved final phenylalanine or tryptophan, this CDR3 likely reflects a read error. V usage is TRBV28 and J usage is TRBJ2-1; 8 bases are shared with TRBD2. V trimming: 1 base; J trimming: 3 bases; junction bases outside the gene matches: 5. This CDR3 has 16 residues. Germline V gene lookup returns CDR1 MDHEN and CDR2 SYDVKM. The CDR3 DNA reads as TGTGCCAGCAGTTTATTAACTAGCGGTCACTACAATGAGCAGTTCTCC. Its translation is CASSLLTSGHYNEQFS.

The genes are TRBV24-1 and TRBJ2-2, with 11 bases identical to TRBD1. The ends lost 3 bases at V and 3 bases at J; junction bases unmatched: 2. This CDR3 is 16 amino acids long. The germline gives CDR1 KGHDR, CDR2 SFDVKD. The CDR3 here is CATSDPGQGDTGELFF. The DNA for the CDR3 is TGTGCCACCAGTGATCCGGGACAGGGGGACACCGGGGAGCTGTTTTTT.

Concerning this clonotype itself: A clone one base away is much larger, so this may be a read error. The V call is TRBV10-3, the J call TRBJ1-4; D gene ambiguous. In germline, CDR1 is ENHRY, CDR2 SYGVKD. V was shortened by 4 bases and J by 8 bases, with 11 bases between the two germline ends. CDR3 length: 13 residues. The CDR3 DNA reads TGTGCCATCAGTGTAACCAGAGGGGAAAAACTGTTTTTT. It specifies CAISVTRGEKLFF.

The sample holds a few counts of this clonotype. This chain links TRBV27 with TRBJ2-1; perhaps TRBD2 as D (6 bases). Trimming cost V 5 bases and J 7 bases, with 21 bases left between them. Germline CDR1 reads MNHEY; CDR2 reads SMNVEV (reference sequence). The CDR3 has 16 residues. For the CDR3, the DNA is TGTGCCAGCAGTCGCGGGGTACGGCTCCGGCCGAATGAGCAGTTCTTC. Encoded protein: CASSRGVRLRPNEQFF.

This clonotype was observed many times. The V gene is TRBV30, the J gene TRBJ1-1; D may be TRBD1 (6 bases). Trimming took off 0 bases at V and 5 bases at J, with 16 bases between the two ends. CDR1 and CDR2 from the germline V gene are GTSNPN and SVGIG (reference sequence). The CDR3 is 15 amino acids. The CDR3 is CAWSVFGGRDTEAFF. CDR3 bases: TGTGCCTGGAGTGTATTTGGGGGCCGGGATACTGAAGCTTTCTTT.